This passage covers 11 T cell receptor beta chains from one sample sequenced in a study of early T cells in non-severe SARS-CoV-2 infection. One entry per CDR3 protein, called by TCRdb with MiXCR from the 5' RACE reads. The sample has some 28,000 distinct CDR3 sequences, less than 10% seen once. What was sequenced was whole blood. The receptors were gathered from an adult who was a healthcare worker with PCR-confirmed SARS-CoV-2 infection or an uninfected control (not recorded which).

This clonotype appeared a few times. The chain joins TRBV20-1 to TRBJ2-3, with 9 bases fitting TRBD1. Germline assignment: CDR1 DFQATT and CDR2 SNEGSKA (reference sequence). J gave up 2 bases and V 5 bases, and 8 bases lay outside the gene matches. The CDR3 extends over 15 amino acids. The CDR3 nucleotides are TGCAGTGCTGACCCTAGACAGGGGGACACAGATACGCAGTATTTT. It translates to CSADPRQGDTDTQYF.

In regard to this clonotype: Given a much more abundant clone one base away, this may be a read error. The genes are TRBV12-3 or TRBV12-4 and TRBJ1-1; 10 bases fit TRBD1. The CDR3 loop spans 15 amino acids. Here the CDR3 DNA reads TGTGTCAGCAGTTTAAGGACAGGGGGATGGACTGAAGCTTTCTTT. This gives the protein CVSSLRTGGWTEAFF.

CDR3 in DNA: TGCAGCGCTACCCTCGGGACCTACGAGCAGTACTTC. Translated: CSATLGTYEQYF. V gene TRBV29-1 combines with J gene TRBJ2-7, with a weak D call TRBD2 (5 bases). This CDR3 comprises 12 residues. V was shortened by 7 bases and J by 2 bases, with 12 bases between the two germline ends. Germline assignment: CDR1 SQVTM and CDR2 ANQGSEA.

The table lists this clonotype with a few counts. CDR3 DNA: TGCAGCGTGGTCGCTCCGTCGCAGGATGGCTACACCTTC. Protein sequence: CSVVAPSQDGYTF. The chain has TRBV29-1 and TRBJ1-2; no reliable D call. Trimming took 6 bases from V and 6 from J, leaving 17 bases between them. Germline V gene lookup returns CDR1 SQVTM and CDR2 ANQGSEA. This CDR3 spans 13 amino acids.

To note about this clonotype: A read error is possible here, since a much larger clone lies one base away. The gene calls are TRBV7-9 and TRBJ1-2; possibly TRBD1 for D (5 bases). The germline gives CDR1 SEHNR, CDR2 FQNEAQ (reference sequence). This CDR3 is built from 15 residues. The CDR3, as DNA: TGTGCCAACAGCGTGACACCGGGACTTAAGCTTGGCTACACCTTC. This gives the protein CANSVTPGLKLGYTF. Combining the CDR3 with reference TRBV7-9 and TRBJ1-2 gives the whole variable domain DTGVSQNPRHKITKRGQNVTFRCDPISEHNRLYWYRQTLGQGPEFLTYFQNEAQLEKSRLLSDRFSAERPKGSFSTLEIQRTEQGDSAMYLCANSVTPGLKLGYTFGSGTRLTVV.

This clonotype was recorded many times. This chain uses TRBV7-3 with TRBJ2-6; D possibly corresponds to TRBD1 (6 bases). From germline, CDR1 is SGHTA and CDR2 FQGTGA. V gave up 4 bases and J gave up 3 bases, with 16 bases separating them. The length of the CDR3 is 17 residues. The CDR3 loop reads CASSSGVLSGGANVLTF. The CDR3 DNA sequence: TGTGCCAGCAGCTCAGGGGTACTATCTGGTGGGGCCAACGTCCTGACTTTC.

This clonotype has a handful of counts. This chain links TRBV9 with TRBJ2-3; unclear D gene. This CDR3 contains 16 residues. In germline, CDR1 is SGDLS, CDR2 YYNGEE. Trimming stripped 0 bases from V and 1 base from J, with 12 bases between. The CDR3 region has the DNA TGTGCCAGCAGCGTAGGGATGGGCGCGGGCACAGATACGCAGTATTTT. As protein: CASSVGMGAGTDTQYF.

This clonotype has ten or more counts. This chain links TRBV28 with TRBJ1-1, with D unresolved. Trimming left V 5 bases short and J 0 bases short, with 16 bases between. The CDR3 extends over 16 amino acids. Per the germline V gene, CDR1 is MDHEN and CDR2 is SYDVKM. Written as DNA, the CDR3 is TGTGCCAGCAGTCGGAGGTTGGGGAACATGAACACTGAAGCTTTCTTT. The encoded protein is CASSRRLGNMNTEAFF.

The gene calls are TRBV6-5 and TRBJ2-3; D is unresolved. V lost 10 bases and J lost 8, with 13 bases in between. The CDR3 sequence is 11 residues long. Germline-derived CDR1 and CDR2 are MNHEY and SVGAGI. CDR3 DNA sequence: TGTGCCACCTTGGTAGCTGGTACGCAGTATTTT. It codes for CATLVAGTQYF.

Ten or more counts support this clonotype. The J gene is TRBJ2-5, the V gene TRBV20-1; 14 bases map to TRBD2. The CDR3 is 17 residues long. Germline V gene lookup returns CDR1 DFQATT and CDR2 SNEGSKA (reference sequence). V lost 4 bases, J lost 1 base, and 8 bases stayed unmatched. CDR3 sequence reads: CSATPGLAGAGQETQYF. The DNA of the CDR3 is TGCAGTGCTACCCCGGGACTAGCGGGGGCCGGCCAAGAGACCCAGTACTTC.

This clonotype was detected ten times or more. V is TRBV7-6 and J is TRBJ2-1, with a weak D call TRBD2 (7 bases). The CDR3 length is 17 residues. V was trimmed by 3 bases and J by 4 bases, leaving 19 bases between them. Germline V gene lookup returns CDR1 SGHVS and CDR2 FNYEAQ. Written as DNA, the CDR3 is TGTGCCAGCAGCTTGACAGGTGGGGGGGCATTTTACAATGAGCAGTTCTTC. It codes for CASSLTGGGAFYNEQFF.